This TCR beta chain was profiled in a study of regulatory T cells in long-lasting Graves disease. Study context: Over-5-year antithyroid drug use with positive TSH receptor antibodies defined persistent Graves' disease in the study. General study results and limits: Persistent-disease Graves' patients showed less TCR diversity than new cases.

Concerning this clonotype: As yet, its antigen is unknown. Just one base apart from a much larger clone, this may be a read error.

With iRepertoire HTBI primers and Arm-PCR of CDR3 regions, TCR beta libraries were built. TCRdb analysed the multiplex PCR reads with MiXCR anew, one entry per CDR3 protein. The sample comprises a few hundred thousand distinct CDR3 sequences, 20% to 25% of which are singletons, and around 30% rests with the top ten. Time point of the sample: persistent/refractory GD, antithyroid drugs over 5 years with positive TRAb. PBMCs were the source of the RNA used for TCR sequencing. The V segment lost 1 base and the J segment 2 bases; nucleotides outside the gene matches: 12. CDR1 and CDR2 (germline): PRHDT, FYEKMQ (reference sequence). This CDR3 region has 19 residues.

The clonotype was recovered from a middle-aged woman with Graves disease. The material sequenced was peripheral blood mononuclear cells (PBMCs), taken when the disease was refractory, from a patient treated with antithyroid drugs. The chain recombines TRBV13 with TRBJ2-5, with 11 bases lining up with TRBD2. For the CDR3, the DNA is TGTGCCAGCAGCTTAGTACCGGCTAGCGGGAGGAGCGGACAAGAGACCCAGTACTTC. This sequence encodes CASSLVPASGRSGQETQYF.